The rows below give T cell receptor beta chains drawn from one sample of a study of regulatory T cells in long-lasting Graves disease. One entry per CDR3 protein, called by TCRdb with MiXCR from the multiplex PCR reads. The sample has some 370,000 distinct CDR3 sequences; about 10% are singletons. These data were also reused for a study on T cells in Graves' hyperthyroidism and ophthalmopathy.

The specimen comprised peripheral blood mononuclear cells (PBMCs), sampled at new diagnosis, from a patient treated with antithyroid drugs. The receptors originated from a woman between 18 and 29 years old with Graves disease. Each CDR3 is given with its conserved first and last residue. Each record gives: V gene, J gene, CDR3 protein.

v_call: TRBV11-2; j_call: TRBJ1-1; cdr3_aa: CASRQGLGYNTEAFF
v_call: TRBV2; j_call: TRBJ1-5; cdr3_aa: CASSRGQGGNQPQHF
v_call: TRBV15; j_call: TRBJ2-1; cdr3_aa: CATNVGLDSSSYNEQFF
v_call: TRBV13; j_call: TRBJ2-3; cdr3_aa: CASSLYSPGDTQYF
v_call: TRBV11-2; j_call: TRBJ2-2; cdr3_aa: CASSLTSTPNTGELFF
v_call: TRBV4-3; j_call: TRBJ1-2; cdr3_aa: CASSQDQGNYGYTF
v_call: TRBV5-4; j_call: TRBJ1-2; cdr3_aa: CASSTNYDRLYGYTF
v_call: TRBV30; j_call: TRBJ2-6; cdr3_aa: CAWSVGVGGLSGANVLTF
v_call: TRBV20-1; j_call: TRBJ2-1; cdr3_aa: CSARDSVGASSYNEQFF
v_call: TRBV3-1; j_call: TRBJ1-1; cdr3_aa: CASSQDDTEAFF
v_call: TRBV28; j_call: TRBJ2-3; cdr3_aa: CASSFRSGRAMNTQYF
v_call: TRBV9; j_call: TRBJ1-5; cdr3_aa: CASSVEGWGQPQHF
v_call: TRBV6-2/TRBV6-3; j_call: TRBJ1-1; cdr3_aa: CASSWTHRILNTEAFF
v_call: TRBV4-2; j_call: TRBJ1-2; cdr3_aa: CASSQEIGAHGYGYTF
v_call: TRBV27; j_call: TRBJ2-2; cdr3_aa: CASSLSNTGELFF
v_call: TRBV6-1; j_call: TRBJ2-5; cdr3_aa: CASRPDSSETQYF
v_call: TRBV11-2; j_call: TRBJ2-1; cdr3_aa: CASSNSGTSGSAQFF
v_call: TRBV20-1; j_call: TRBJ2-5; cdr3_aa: CSAPRTRQETQYF
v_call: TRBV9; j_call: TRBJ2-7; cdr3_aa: CASSDGAGEQYF
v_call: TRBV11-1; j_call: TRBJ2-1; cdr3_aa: CASSLTGSGNEQFF
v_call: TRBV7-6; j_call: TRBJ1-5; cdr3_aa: CASSLSAFGQGGQPQHF
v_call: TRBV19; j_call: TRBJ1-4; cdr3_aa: CASSIVRGRNEKLFF
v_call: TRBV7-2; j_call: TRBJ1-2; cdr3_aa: CASSLERFAGAGAYGYTF
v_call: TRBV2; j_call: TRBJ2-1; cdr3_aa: CASSTGTSGRNEQFF
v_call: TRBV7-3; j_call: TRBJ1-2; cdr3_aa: CASSSGPLEGYTF
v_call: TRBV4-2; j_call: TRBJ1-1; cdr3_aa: CASKGTDNTEAFF
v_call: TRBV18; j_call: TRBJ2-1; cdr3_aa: CASSPGTSGKGNEQFF
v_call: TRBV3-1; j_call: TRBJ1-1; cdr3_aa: CASSRRVGTEAFF
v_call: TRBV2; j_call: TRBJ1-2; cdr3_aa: CASSGETAYGYGYTF